Presented here are 21 T cell receptor beta chains from one specimen sequenced in a study of cytomegalovirus exposure and HLA in healthy donors. Primers: 60 Vbeta forward and 13 Jbeta reverse. Some clones are missing from TCRdb's copy, which holds only in-frame ones; the method was immunoSEQ multiplex PCR. Found here are fewer than 110,000 clones, roughly 66% of them singletons; the top ten hold roughly 3%. The specimen was PBMCs. The origin of the receptors is a woman aged 45-65 years in good health and CMV-seronegative.

The chain links TRBV14 to TRBJ1-2, with D unresolved. The V end was cut by 0 bases, the J end by 8 bases, with 25 bases between. The germline gives CDR1 SGHDN, CDR2 FVKESK. The CDR3 is 18 residues long. The CDR3 bases are TGTGCCAGCAGCCAAGATATGGGCGGGAAATCCCGAATGGGGGGCTACACCTTC. It specifies CASSQDMGGKSRMGGYTF. The full variable domain, with the rest looked up from reference TRBV14 and TRBJ1-2, is EAGVTQFPSHSVIEKGQTVTLRCDPISGHDNLYWYRRVMGKEIKFLLHFVKESKQDESGMPNNRFLAERTGGTYSTLKVQPAELEDSGVYFCASSQDMGGKSRMGGYTFGSGTRLTVV.

The V and J genes are TRBV2 and TRBJ1-1; a possible D gene is TRBD1 (6 bases). Germline-derived CDR1 and CDR2 are SNHLY and FYNNEI. The germline V and J ends were trimmed by 11 bases and 0 bases, with 16 bases remaining between them. CDR3 size: 14 residues. CDR3 amino acids: CASRRQGMNTEAFF. Written as DNA, the CDR3 is TGTGCCTCTCGACGGCAGGGGATGAACACTGAAGCTTTCTTT.

The rearrangement joins TRBV5-1 to TRBJ2-5; D gene uncertain. The germline V and J ends were trimmed by 1 base and 2 bases, with 9 bases remaining between them. The CDR3 sequence is 14 residues long. The germline V gene encodes CDR1 SGHRS and CDR2 YFSETQ. The CDR3 region is CASSLRLLQETQYF. The CDR3 nucleotides are TGCGCCAGCAGCTTGAGACTTTTACAAGAGACCCAGTACTTC.

This chain connects TRBV11-2 to TRBJ2-7, with a weak D call TRBD2 (5 bases). Germline values: CDR1 SGHAT, CDR2 FQNNGV. CDR3 length: 12 amino acids. Deletions cut 3 bases from V and 6 bases from J, with 9 bases between. The CDR3 loop reads CASSFHTSEQYF. The CDR3 region has the DNA TGTGCCAGCAGCTTCCACACTAGCGAGCAGTACTTC.

The rearrangement uses TRBV14 and TRBJ2-3; TRBD2 aligns across 11 bases. The CDR3 totals 16 residues. The germline V gene has CDR1 SGHDN and CDR2 FVKESK. Trimming took 3 bases from V and 2 from J; bases not matched to a gene: 4. The CDR3 region has the DNA TGTGCCAGCAGCCACCGACTAGCGGGGTACACAGATACGCAGTATTTT. This codes for CASSHRLAGYTDTQYF.

This clone was observed a few times. Written as DNA, the CDR3 is TGTGCCAGCAGCGCCCCGGGACAGGGTCCCACCGGGGAGCTGTTTTTT. Its protein is CASSAPGQGPTGELFF. The V and J genes are TRBV5-4 and TRBJ2-2; 9 nucleotides align to TRBD1. CDR1 and CDR2 (germline): SGHNT, YYREEE (reference sequence). This CDR3 contains 16 residues. Losses at the gene ends were 4 bases for V and 4 bases for J; bases not matched to a gene: 8.

J is TRBJ2-7 and V is TRBV10-3; possibly TRBD2 for D (6 bases). V lost 6 bases, J lost 2 bases, and 17 bases lay in between. Germline V lookup: CDR1 ENHRY, CDR2 SYGVKD. The CDR3 covers 15 residues. The CDR3 loop reads CAIRRGGGIAYEQYF. In DNA form, the CDR3 reads TGTGCCATCAGGCGGGGTGGAGGGATCGCCTACGAGCAGTACTTC.

This clone was seen only a few times. J is TRBJ2-1 and V is TRBV2; 7 positions agree with TRBD1. With 8 bases clipped from V and 0 bases from J, the junction kept 10 bases outside the gene matches. Germline-derived CDR1 and CDR2 are SNHLY and FYNNEI. The CDR3 has 16 residues. CDR3 sequence (DNA): TGTGCCAGCCGCCCCCCCGACAGGGTCTCCTACAATGAGCAGTTCTTC. The encoded protein is CASRPPDRVSYNEQFF. Variable domain in full (rest from reference TRBV2 and TRBJ2-1): EPEVTQTPSHQVTQMGQEVILRCVPISNHLYFYWYRQILGQKVEFLVSFYNNEISEKSEIFDDQFSVERPDGSNFTLKIRSTKLEDSAMYFCASRPPDRVSYNEQFFGPGTRLTVL.

This chain links TRBV11-2 with TRBJ2-1; TRBD1 is a possible D gene (5 bases). In germline, CDR1 is SGHAT, CDR2 FQNNGV. The CDR3 contains 15 residues. The V and J ends lost 3 bases and 1 base respectively, with 10 bases between them. The CDR3 DNA reads as TGTGCCAGCAGCTTCGGGCAGGGTTCCTACAATGAGCAGTTCTTC. Translated, it gives CASSFGQGSYNEQFF.

The chain employs TRBV21-1 and TRBJ1-2; TRBD1 reflects the table's D call only, with no check against the DNA. TRBV21-1 is a listed pseudogene. The CDR3 length is 15 residues. The CDR3 sequence: CASSIGGPQGYGYTF. The CDR3 region has the DNA TGTGCCAGCAGCATAGGGGGTCCCCAAGGGTATGGCTACACCTTC.

This clone is a singleton in its sample. The chain carries TRBV10-3 and TRBJ2-7, with D uncertain. The CDR3 is 11 amino acids. The germline V gene encodes CDR1 ENHRY and CDR2 SYGVKD. V lost 6 bases and J lost 7, with 10 bases in between. The CDR3 is CAIRRSEEQYF. The DNA for the CDR3 is TGTGCCATCAGGAGGAGTGAAGAGCAGTACTTC.

CDR3 in amino acids: CATSSRTGVNYGYTF. The CDR3 DNA sequence: TGTGCCACCAGCAGCCGGACAGGGGTTAACTATGGCTACACCTTC. V and J are TRBV15 and TRBJ1-2, with 9 bases lining up with TRBD1. The CDR3 is 15 residues long. With V trimmed by 3 bases and J by 1 base, 3 bases remained unmatched. The germline V gene has CDR1 LNHNV and CDR2 YYDKDF (reference sequence).

V is TRBV15 and J is TRBJ2-7; TRBD1 matches at 7 bases. CDR1 LNHNV and CDR2 YYDKDF come from the germline V gene (reference sequence). Trimming at V came to 8 bases and at J to 4 bases, leaving 14 bases not matched to a gene. The CDR3 has 15 residues. CDR3 in DNA: TGTGCCACCGCCAAAGGGGACAGCGGTTCGTACGAGCAGTACTTC. Its translation: CATAKGDSGSYEQYF.

This chain links TRBV19 with TRBJ2-1; 12 nucleotides agree with TRBD2. The CDR3 has 13 residues. Germline values: CDR1 LNHDA, CDR2 SQIVND (reference sequence). J was trimmed by 7 bases and V by 8 bases; bases with no gene match: 3. In DNA, the CDR3 is TGTGCCAGTGTCGGACTAGCGGGAAATGAGCAGTTCTTC. This codes for CASVGLAGNEQFF.

The chain uses TRBV19 and TRBJ1-1; D is undetermined. Trimming pared 1 base from V and 0 bases from J, leaving 3 bases between. Germline CDR1 reads LNHDA; CDR2 reads SQIVND (reference sequence). The CDR3 has 13 amino acids. CDR3 loop: CASSIALNTEAFF. The DNA of the CDR3 is TGTGCCAGTAGTATAGCATTGAACACTGAAGCTTTCTTT.

The chain combines TRBV5-1 with TRBJ2-3; D gene ambiguous. CDR3 length equals 14 residues. V lost 6 bases and J lost 0, with 11 bases in between. In germline, CDR1 is SGHRS, CDR2 YFSETQ. The CDR3: CASKSQTSTDTQYF. The CDR3 nucleotides read TGCGCCAGCAAGTCGCAGACAAGCACAGATACGCAGTATTTT.

The rearrangement links TRBV7-7 to TRBJ2-1; 9 bases line up with TRBD1. The length of the CDR3 is 17 residues. CDR1 SSHAT and CDR2 FNYEAQ come from the germline V gene (reference sequence). V gave up 4 bases and J gave up 4 bases; unmatched junction bases: 11. In DNA, the CDR3 is TGTGCCAGCAGCTCCAGCCATAGGACAGGGGTTTACAATGAGCAGTTCTTC. Translation gives CASSSSHRTGVYNEQFF.

The rearrangement uses TRBV19 and TRBJ2-7, with TRBD2 as a possible D gene (6 bases). V lost 4 bases, J lost 2 bases, and 9 bases lay in between. From germline, CDR1 is LNHDA and CDR2 SQIVND (reference sequence). The CDR3 loop spans 13 amino acids. Here the CDR3 reads CASSKRVAYEQYF. In nucleotides, the CDR3 is TGTGCCAGTAGTAAGCGGGTAGCCTACGAGCAGTACTTC.

The chain has TRBV28 and TRBJ2-7, with D perhaps TRBD1 (6 bases). V shed 6 bases and J shed 2 bases, with 8 bases lying between them. The germline CDR1 and CDR2 sequences are MDHEN and SYDVKM. CDR3 size: 12 residues. In DNA form, the CDR3 reads TGTGCCAGCAGGGACAGTGCCTACGAGCAGTACTTC. This translates into CASRDSAYEQYF.

This clone was detected once. This chain joins TRBV4-2 and TRBJ2-1; TRBD1 is a possible D gene (5 bases). Trimming shortened V by 2 bases and J by 1 base, and 18 bases separated the two germline ends. Germline CDR1 is LGHNA and CDR2 is YNFKEQ. The CDR3 length is 18 residues. The CDR3 bases are TGTGCCAGCAGCCAAACCACCGGCGGAAGGGGATCCTACAATGAGCAGTTCTTC. Its translation: CASSQTTGGRGSYNEQFF.

The chain combines TRBV4-2 with TRBJ2-1; TRBD2 matches 8 bases. The CDR3 extends over 16 amino acids. Germline lookup yields CDR1 LGHNA and CDR2 YNFKEQ. J lost 2 bases, V lost 0 bases, and 3 bases had no gene match. The CDR3, as DNA: TGTGCCAGCAGCCAAGAGGGGCGGGGGGCCTACAATGAGCAGTTCTTC. It encodes CASSQEGRGAYNEQFF.